This TCR beta chain is drawn from a study of blood T cell repertoires in COVID-19. Original processing methods: Amplification from reference gene primers served as the basis for estimated nucleated cell counts. Using immunoSEQ multiplex PCR, the repertoire was profiled, and TCRdb retains in-frame clones only, with some absent. Clone size and V and J calls were adopted from that table, with D and trimming inferred from the DNA. The table has approximately 170,000 clones, 79% seen once. The length of the CDR3 is 13 residues. Germline V lookup: CDR1 SEHNR, CDR2 FQNEAQ (reference sequence). The V end lost 2 bases, the J end lost 4 bases, and 7 bases lay between the germline ends.

This chain joins TRBV7-9 and TRBJ2-3, with a tentative D call TRBD2 (6 bases). Sequenced input: PBMCs or T cells enriched from blood (not recorded which). This receptor was taken from a woman in her 70s in a cohort exposed to, infected with or recovered from COVID-19 (not recorded which). CDR3 DNA: TGTGCCAGCAGCTTATCGGGGGCAGATACGCAGTATTTT. Protein sequence: CASSLSGADTQYF.